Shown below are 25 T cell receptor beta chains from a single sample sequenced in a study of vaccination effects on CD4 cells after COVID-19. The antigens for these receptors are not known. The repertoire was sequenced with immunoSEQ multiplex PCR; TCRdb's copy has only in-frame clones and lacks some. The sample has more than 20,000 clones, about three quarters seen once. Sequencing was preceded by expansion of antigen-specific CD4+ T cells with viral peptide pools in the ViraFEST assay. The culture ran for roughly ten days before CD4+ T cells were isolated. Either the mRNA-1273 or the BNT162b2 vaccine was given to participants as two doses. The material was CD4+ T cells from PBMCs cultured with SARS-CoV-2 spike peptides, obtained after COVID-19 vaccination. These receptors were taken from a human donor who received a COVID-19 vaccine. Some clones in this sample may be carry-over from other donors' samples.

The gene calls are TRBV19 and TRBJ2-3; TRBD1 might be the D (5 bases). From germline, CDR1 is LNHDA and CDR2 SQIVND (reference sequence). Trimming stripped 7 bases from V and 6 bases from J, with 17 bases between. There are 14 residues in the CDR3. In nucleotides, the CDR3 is TGTGCCAGTACTATGGACAATCGGCGGGATACGCAGTATTTT. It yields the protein CASTMDNRRDTQYF. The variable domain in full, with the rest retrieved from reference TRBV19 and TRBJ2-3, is DGGITQSPKYLFRKEGQNVTLSCEQNLNHDAMYWYRQDPGQGLRLIYYSQIVNDFQKGDIAEGYSVSREKKESFPLTVTSAQKNPTAFYLCASTMDNRRDTQYFGPGTRLTVL.

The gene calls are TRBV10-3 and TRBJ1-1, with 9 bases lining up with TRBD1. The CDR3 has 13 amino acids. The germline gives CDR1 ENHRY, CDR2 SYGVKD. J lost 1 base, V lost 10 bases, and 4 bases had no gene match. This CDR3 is CATDRGENTEAFF. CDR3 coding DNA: TGTGCCACCGACAGGGGGGAGAACACTGAAGCTTTCTTT.

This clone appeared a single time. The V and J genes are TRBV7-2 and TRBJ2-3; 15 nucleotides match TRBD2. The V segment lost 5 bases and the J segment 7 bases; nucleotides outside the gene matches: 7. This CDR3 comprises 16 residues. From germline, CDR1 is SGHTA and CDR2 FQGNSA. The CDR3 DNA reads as TGTGCCAGCAGCCCGGGACTAGCGGGGGGCGGGAATACGCAGTATTTT. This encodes CASSPGLAGGGNTQYF.

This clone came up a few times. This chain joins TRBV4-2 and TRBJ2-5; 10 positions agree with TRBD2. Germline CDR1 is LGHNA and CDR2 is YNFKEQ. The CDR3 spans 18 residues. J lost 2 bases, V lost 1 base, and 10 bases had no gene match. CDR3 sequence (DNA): TGTGCCAGCAGCCAAGTCGAAGCTAGCGGGGGCCCACAAGAGACCCAGTACTTC. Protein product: CASSQVEASGGPQETQYF.

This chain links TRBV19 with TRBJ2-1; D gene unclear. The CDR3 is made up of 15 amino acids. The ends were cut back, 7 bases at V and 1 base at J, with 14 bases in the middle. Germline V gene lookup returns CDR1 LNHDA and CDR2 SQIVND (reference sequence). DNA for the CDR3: TGTGCCAGTAATGTTGCGGAGATTTCCTACAATGAGCAGTTCTTC. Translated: CASNVAEISYNEQFF.

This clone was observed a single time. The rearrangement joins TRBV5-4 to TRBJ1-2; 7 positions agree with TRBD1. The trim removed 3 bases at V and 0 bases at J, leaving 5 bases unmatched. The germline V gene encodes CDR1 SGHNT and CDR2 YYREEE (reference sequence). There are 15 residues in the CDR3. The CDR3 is CASSSGTAANYGYTF. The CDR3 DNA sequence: TGTGCCAGCAGCTCCGGGACAGCGGCTAACTATGGCTACACCTTC. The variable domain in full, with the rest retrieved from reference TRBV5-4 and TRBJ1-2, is ETGVTQSPTHLIKTRGQQVTLRCSSQSGHNTVSWYQQALGQGPQFIFQYYREEENGRGNFPPRFSGLQFPNYSSELNVNALELDDSALYLCASSSGTAANYGYTFGSGTRLTVV.

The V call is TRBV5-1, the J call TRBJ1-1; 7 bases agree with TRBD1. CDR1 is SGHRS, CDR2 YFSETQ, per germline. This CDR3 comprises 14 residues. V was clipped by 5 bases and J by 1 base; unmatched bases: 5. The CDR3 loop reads CASRAGTANTEAFF. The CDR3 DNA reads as TGCGCCAGCAGGGCCGGGACAGCGAACACTGAAGCTTTCTTT.

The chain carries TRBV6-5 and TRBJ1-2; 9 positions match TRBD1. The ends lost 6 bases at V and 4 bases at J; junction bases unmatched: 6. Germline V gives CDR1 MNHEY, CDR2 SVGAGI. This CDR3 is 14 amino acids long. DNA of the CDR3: TGTGCCAGCAGATATACAGGGGGCAGCTATGGCTACACCTTC. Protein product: CASRYTGGSYGYTF.

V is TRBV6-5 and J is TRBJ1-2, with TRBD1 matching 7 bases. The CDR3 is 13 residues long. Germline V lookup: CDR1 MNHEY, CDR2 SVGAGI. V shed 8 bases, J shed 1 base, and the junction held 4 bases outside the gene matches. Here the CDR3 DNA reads TGTGCCAGCCGAAGGGACAGTAACTATGGCTACACCTTC. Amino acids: CASRRDSNYGYTF.

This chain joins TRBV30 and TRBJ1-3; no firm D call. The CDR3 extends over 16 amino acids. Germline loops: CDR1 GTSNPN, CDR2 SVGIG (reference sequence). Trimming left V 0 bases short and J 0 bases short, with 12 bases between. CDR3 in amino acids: CAWSVYWDTSGNTIYF. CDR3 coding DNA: TGTGCCTGGAGTGTATACTGGGATACCTCTGGAAACACCATATATTTT. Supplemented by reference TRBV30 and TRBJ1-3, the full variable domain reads SQTIHQWPATLVQPVGSPLSLECTVEGTSNPNLYWYRQAAGRGLQLLFYSVGIGQISSEVPQNLSASRPQDRQFILSSKKLLLSDSGFYLCAWSVYWDTSGNTIYFGEGSWLTVV.

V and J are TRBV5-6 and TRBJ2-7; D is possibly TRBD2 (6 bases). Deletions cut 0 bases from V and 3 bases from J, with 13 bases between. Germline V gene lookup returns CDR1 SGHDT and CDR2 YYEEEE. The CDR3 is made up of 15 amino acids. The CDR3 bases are TGTGCCAGCAGCTTGGCCACCAGCGGGCGCTACGAGCAGTACGTC. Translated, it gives CASSLATSGRYEQYV.

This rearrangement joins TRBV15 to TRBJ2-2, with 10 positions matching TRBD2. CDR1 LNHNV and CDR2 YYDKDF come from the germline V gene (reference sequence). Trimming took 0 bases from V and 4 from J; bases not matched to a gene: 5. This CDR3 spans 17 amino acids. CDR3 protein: CATSRDPGLASTGELFF. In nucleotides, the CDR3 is TGTGCCACCAGCAGAGATCCGGGACTAGCGTCCACCGGGGAGCTGTTTTTT.

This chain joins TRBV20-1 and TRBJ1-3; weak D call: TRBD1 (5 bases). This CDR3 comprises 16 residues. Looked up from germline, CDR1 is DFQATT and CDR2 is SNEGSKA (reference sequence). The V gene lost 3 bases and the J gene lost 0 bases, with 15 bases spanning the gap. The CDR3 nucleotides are TGCAGTGCTAGTAAGGGGACCTCTTTCTCTGGAAACACCATATATTTT. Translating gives CSASKGTSFSGNTIYF.

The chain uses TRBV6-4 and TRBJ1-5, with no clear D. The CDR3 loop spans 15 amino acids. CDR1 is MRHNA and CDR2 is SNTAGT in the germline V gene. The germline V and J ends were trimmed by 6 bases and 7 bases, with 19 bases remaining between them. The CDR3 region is CASSHQHGPGQPQHF. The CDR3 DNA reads TGTGCCAGCAGCCACCAACATGGGCCGGGACAGCCCCAGCATTTT.

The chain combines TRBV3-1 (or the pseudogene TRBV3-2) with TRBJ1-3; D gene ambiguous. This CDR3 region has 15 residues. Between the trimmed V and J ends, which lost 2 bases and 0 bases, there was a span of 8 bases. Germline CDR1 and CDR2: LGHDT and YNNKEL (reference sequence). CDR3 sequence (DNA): TGTGCCAGCAGCCAAAGTGACCTCTCTGGAAACACCATATATTTT. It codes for CASSQSDLSGNTIYF.

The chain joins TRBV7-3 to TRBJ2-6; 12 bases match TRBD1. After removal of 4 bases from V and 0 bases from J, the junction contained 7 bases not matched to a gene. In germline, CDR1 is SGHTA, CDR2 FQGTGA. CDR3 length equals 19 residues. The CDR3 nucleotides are TGTGCCAGCAGCTCCAACCGGGACAGGGGGCCCTCTGGGGCCAACGTCCTGACTTTC. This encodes CASSSNRDRGPSGANVLTF.

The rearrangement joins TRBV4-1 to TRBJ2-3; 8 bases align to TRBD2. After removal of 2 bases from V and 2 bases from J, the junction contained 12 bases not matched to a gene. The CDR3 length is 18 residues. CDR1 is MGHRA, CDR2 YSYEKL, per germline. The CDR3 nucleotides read TGCGCCAGCAGCCAATCCCCCCCCCGGGGGGGCTTCACAGATACGCAGTATTTT. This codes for CASSQSPPRGGFTDTQYF.

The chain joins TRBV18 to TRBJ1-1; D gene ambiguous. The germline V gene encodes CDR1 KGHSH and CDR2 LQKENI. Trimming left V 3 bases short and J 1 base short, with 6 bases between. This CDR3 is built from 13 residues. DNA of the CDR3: TGTGCCAGCTCACCCGACACGAACACTGAAGCTTTCTTT. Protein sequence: CASSPDTNTEAFF.

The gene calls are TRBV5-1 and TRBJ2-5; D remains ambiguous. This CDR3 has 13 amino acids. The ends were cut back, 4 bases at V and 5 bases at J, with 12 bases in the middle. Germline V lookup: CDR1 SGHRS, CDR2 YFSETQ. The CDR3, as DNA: TGCGCCAGCAGCGTTGGCGTTTTGGAGACCCAGTACTTC. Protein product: CASSVGVLETQYF.

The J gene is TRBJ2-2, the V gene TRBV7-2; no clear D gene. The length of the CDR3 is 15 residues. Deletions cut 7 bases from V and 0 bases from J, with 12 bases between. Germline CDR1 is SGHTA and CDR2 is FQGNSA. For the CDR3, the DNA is TGTGCCAGCACTTCCGACCCCGCGAACACCGGGGAGCTGTTTTTT. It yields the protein CASTSDPANTGELFF.

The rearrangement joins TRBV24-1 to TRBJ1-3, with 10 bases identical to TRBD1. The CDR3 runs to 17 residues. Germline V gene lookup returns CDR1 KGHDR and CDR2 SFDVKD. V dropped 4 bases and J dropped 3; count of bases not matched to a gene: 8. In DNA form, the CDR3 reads TGTGCCACCAGTGACCGTCCCGGGACAGGGGTTGGAAACACCATATATTTT. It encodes CATSDRPGTGVGNTIYF.

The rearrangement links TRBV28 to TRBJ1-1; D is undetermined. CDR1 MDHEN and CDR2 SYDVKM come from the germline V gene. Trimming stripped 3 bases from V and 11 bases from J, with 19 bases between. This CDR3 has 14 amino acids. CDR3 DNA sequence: TGTGCCAGCAGTTTGGCATCTCCACCACTCGGGGCTTTCTTT. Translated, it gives CASSLASPPLGAFF. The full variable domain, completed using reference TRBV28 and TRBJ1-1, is DVKVTQSSRYLVKRTGEKVFLECVQDMDHENMFWYRQDPGLGLRLIYFSYDVKMKEKGDIPEGYSVSREKKERFSLILESASTNQTSMYLCASSLASPPLGAFFGQGTRLTVV.

CDR3 loop: CASSPSGNTEAFF. The CDR3 region has the DNA TGTGCCAGCAGCCCAAGTGGGAACACTGAAGCTTTCTTT. J is TRBJ1-1 and V is TRBV7-3; D gene ambiguous. The CDR3 sequence is 13 residues long. Trimming stripped 5 bases from V and 1 base from J, with 8 bases between. Germline V gives CDR1 SGHTA, CDR2 FQGTGA. The full variable domain, with the rest looked up from reference TRBV7-3 and TRBJ1-1, is GAGVSQTPSNKVTEKGKYVELRCDPISGHTALYWYRQSLGQGPEFLIYFQGTGAADDSGLPNDRFFAVRPEGSVSTLKIQRTERGDSAVYLCASSPSGNTEAFFGQGTRLTVV.

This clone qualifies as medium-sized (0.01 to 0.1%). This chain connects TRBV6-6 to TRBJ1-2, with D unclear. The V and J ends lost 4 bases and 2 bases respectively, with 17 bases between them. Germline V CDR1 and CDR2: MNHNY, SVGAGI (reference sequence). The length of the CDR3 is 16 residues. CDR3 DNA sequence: TGTGCCAGCAGTTTTCACTCGGGGAGGGTGAACTATGGCTACACCTTC. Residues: CASSFHSGRVNYGYTF.

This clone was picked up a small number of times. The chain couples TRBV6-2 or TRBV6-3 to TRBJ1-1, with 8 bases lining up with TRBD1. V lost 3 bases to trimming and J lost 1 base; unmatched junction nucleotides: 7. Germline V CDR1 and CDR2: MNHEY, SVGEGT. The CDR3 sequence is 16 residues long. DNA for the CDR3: TGTGCCAGCAGTTATAATCCAGGGGGCGGGAACACTGAAGCTTTCTTT. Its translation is CASSYNPGGGNTEAFF.